This is a list of T cell receptor beta chains from one sample in a study of cytomegalovirus exposure and HLA in healthy donors. Repertoires were generated with immunoSEQ multiplex PCR, while TCRdb's copy carries only in-frame clones and drops some. The sample records approximately 130,000 clones, about 78% being singletons. Sequencing used PBMCs. Receptors were obtained from a human donor in good health. CDR3s include the opening cysteine and the closing phenylalanine or tryptophan. Each record gives: V gene, CDR3 length, J gene, CDR3 protein.

>TRBV7-2|15|TRBJ2-5
CASSKSGGYQETQYF
>TRBV5-8|14|TRBJ1-1
CASSFYRLNTEAFF
>TRBV27|15|TRBJ2-1
CASSPGLQIYNEQFF
>TRBV6-1|15|TRBJ2-2
CASSPLAANTGELFF
>TRBV6-5|14|TRBJ2-7
CASSGTKLSHEQYF
>TRBV5-1|14|TRBJ2-5
CASSWTGGQETQYF
>TRBV21-1|21|TRBJ1-5
CASSKESVPGQFPSYNQPQHF
>TRBV7-2|11|TRBJ1-2
CASSLGAGYTF
>TRBV27|14|TRBJ2-3
CASNPGHRTDTQYF
>TRBV10-3|16|TRBJ2-1
CAISDPSGTTYNEQFF
>TRBV25-1|14|TRBJ2-1
CASSSTGNHNEQFF
>TRBV6-5|14|TRBJ1-1
CASSGHRGSTEAFF
>TRBV7-8|17|TRBJ2-1
CASSLAYRRSSYNEQFF
>TRBV6-5|13|TRBJ2-7
CASQRTDNYEQYF
>TRBV5-4|17|TRBJ2-3
CASSSGGTGSRTDTQYF
>TRBV5-1|16|TRBJ2-2
CASSLGTGSNTGELFF
>TRBV7-9|13|TRBJ1-2
CASSFLRGLGYTF
>TRBV7-2|17|TRBJ2-3
CASRQNSVGGSTDTQYF
>TRBV7-2|17|TRBJ2-5
CASSLVARLAVGETQYF
>TRBV19|15|TRBJ1-3
CATRRQGDSGNTIYF
>TRBV7-9|13|TRBJ1-5
CASSLDRAGAQHF
>TRBV5-6|13|TRBJ2-2
CATLGARTGELFF
>TRBV7-3|17|TRBJ2-5
CASSLNGGSGIQETQYF
>TRBV11-3|17|TRBJ2-7
CASSASAKRETTYEQYF
>TRBV30|15|TRBJ2-3
CAWSLRPSGSDTQYF
>TRBV7-2|14|TRBJ1-4
CASSPKGTGGKLFF
>TRBV5-4|16|TRBJ2-3
CASSPGAAGFTDTQYF
>TRBV6-5|15|TRBJ2-6
CASRYQVSGANVLTF
>TRBV2|18|TRBJ2-4
CASRPLSDIPLAKNIQYF
>TRBV6-1|14|TRBJ2-7
CASLDRGFFYEQYF
>TRBV28|14|TRBJ1-2
CASRLGSGAYGYTF
>TRBV5-1|12|TRBJ1-4
CASSLGTGLFVF
>TRBV19|11|TRBJ2-7
CASPSGGEQYF
>TRBV19|16|TRBJ2-2
CASSTLRVTRTGELFF
>TRBV29-1|13|TRBJ1-2
CSVTALSSTGYTF
>TRBV7-9|13|TRBJ1-4
CASSRGSDEKLFF
>TRBV5-1|17|TRBJ1-2
CASSLLFPTEVSYGYTF
>TRBV14|14|TRBJ1-2
CASSQDLMGLGYTF
>TRBV7-8|16|TRBJ1-2
CASSLKPRVLLYGYTF
>TRBV5-8|13|TRBJ2-3
CASSHRGTDTQYF
>TRBV5-4|15|TRBJ2-3
CASTQVGREGDTQYF
>TRBV2|13|TRBJ1-6
CASRDREDSPLHF
>TRBV7-9|17|TRBJ1-3
CASSFGTSWGSGNTIYF
>TRBV11-2|14|TRBJ2-1
CASSSITGRGEQFF
>TRBV5-6|16|TRBJ2-2
CASRGGPARSTGELFF
>TRBV7-3|14|TRBJ1-1
CASSLRGERTEAFF
>TRBV6-7|16|TRBJ2-3
CASSYAGTGEADTQYF
>TRBV18|12|TRBJ2-5
CASSTEIGTQYF
>TRBV7-6|15|TRBJ1-4
CASSQRQGVSEKLFF
>TRBV2|15|TRBJ2-3
CASSEASGRTDTQYF
>TRBV5-4|14|TRBJ1-2
CASSLLDRAEGYTF
>TRBV29-1|16|TRBJ1-1
CSVVPLGGLKNTEAFF
>TRBV19|15|TRBJ1-1
CASSEGARGGGLAFF
>TRBV27|19|TRBJ2-2
CASSPRALLVADNTGELFF
>TRBV5-4|15|TRBJ2-3
CASSKTSGISDTQYF
>TRBV13|15|TRBJ1-4
CASSHSVEGGRKLFF
>TRBV5-1|16|TRBJ2-1
CASSADLRLAGFAQFF